This T cell receptor beta chain was captured in a study of T-cell reconstitution after alpha-beta-depleted transplantation in children. This clonotype was counted many times. Its antigen is unknown. General study points: Hyperexpanded clones declined; after one year, newly produced T cells mostly supplied diversity.

The TCRbeta library incorporated unique molecular identifiers. A single record per CDR3 protein comes from TCRdb applying MiXCR to the PCR reads. The table shows some 200,000 distinct CDR3 sequences, with about a tenth occurring only once. Germline V gene lookup returns CDR1 LNHNV and CDR2 YYDKDF (reference sequence). The V and J ends lost 0 bases and 7 bases respectively, with 15 bases between them. The CDR3 totals 15 residues. Sequenced here: PBMCs, sampled before TCRalphabeta/CD19-depleted stem cell transplant. The TCR sequence derives from a child younger than two with acute myeloid leukemia, due to receive a stem cell transplant. The genes are TRBV15 and TRBJ1-2; D remains ambiguous. The CDR3 loop reads CATSREIEGRGGYTF. Here the CDR3 DNA reads TGTGCCACCAGCAGAGAAATTGAGGGCCGCGGTGGCTACACCTTC.